The clone carrying this T cell receptor beta chain was observed a few times. The antigen is unknown. This sample was taken from a study of blood T cells in healthy people across ages. Findings of the study overall: Roughly linearly, TCR beta diversity per million T cells fell as age increased.

Healthy Russian Caucasian donors spanned ages about 6 to 100 years. CDR3 length: 15 residues. Germline CDR1 is MNHEY and CDR2 is SVGAGI. V shed 4 bases and J 5 bases; nucleotides not matched to a gene: 5. Combining a sample-barcoded 5' primer with a J-beta primer mix, a second PCR ran for 7 to 11 cycles. TCRdb reprocessed the 5' RACE reads with MiXCR, giving one entry per CDR3 protein. The data contain some 1.4 million distinct CDR3 sequences, approximately 40% of them seen just once; the ten biggest clones take up around 8%. This chain joins TRBV6-5 and TRBJ2-1; TRBD2 matches 10 bases. Source material: blood. The sequence was obtained from a woman between 18 and 30 years old in good health. Here the CDR3 DNA reads TGTGCCAGCAGTTCAGCGGGAGGGCCCCACAATGAGCAGTTCTTC. Its protein is CASSSAGGPHNEQFF.